A single sample gave rise to the 27 T cell receptor beta chains below, sequenced in a study of blood T cell repertoires in COVID-19. Sequencing used immunoSEQ multiplex PCR; TCRdb keeps in-frame clones, though not all of them. Among around 200,000 clones listed, approximately 86% were seen once. Sequencing was performed on PBMCs or T cells enriched from blood (not recorded which). These TCRs come from a woman in her 30s who had been exposed to COVID-19.

This clone was seen a few times. The chain combines TRBV30 with TRBJ1-6, with D possibly being TRBD1 (5 bases). This CDR3 is built from 15 residues. CDR1 is GTSNPN, CDR2 SVGIG, per germline (reference sequence). V lost 0 bases to trimming and J lost 5 bases, with 11 bases between them. The CDR3 DNA reads TGTGCCTGGAGTGTACCATGGGGGGATAATTCACCCCTCCACTTT. This translates into CAWSVPWGDNSPLHF.

The rearrangement links TRBV2 to TRBJ2-5; D possibly corresponds to TRBD2 (5 bases). Per the germline V gene, CDR1 is SNHLY and CDR2 is FYNNEI. The CDR3 covers 14 residues. The V end lost 8 bases, the J end lost 5 bases, and 18 bases lay between the germline ends. The CDR3 is CASRVDSAMETQYF. CDR3 in DNA: TGTGCCAGCCGAGTTGATAGCGCGATGGAGACCCAGTACTTC.

This chain links TRBV19 with TRBJ1-6, with 7 nucleotides matching TRBD1. With V trimmed by 4 bases and J by 6 bases, 3 bases remained unmatched. Per germline, CDR1 LNHDA and CDR2 SQIVND (reference sequence). The CDR3 loop spans 14 amino acids. The CDR3 loop reads CASSSRDSNSPLHF. The DNA of the CDR3 is TGTGCCAGTAGTAGCCGGGACAGTAATTCACCCCTCCACTTT.

This clone was found a few times. Here the CDR3 DNA reads TGTGCCAGCAGTGAAGGGGGCAACAGGGTAAAGCCCCAGCATTTT. Translating gives CASSEGGNRVKPQHF. The chain links TRBV2 to TRBJ1-5; a possible D gene is TRBD1 (6 bases). CDR3 length: 15 amino acids. Germline V gene lookup returns CDR1 SNHLY and CDR2 FYNNEI. Trimming took 1 base from V and 8 from J, leaving 15 bases between them.

The chain recombines TRBV6-5 with TRBJ1-2; the match to TRBD1 covers 7 bases. Germline assignment: CDR1 MNHEY and CDR2 SVGAGI. This CDR3 has 15 amino acids. V lost 2 bases and J lost 8; bases outside the gene matches: 11. The CDR3 DNA reads TGTGCCAGCAGTTACACTACAGGGGAGGCTGGGGGCTACACCTTC. Amino acids: CASSYTTGEAGGYTF.

The chain couples TRBV19 to TRBJ2-1; D uncertain. V was clipped by 8 bases and J by 4 bases, with 12 bases between them. The germline V gene encodes CDR1 LNHDA and CDR2 SQIVND (reference sequence). This CDR3 region has 13 residues. CDR3 sequence (DNA): TGTGCCAGTGGCCCTGGCGGTTACAATGAGCAGTTCTTC. Amino acid sequence: CASGPGGYNEQFF.

CDR3 in DNA: TGTGCCAGCAGTTACAGAGGCAGTGGAAGATCACCCCTCCACTTT. It translates to CASSYRGSGRSPLHF. The chain carries TRBV6-5 and TRBJ1-6; D unclear. Trimming shortened V by 2 bases and J by 10 bases, and 15 bases separated the two germline ends. Germline CDR1 is MNHEY and CDR2 is SVGAGI. This CDR3 has 15 amino acids.

V usage is TRBV5-6 and J usage is TRBJ2-7; TRBD1 matches 7 bases. This CDR3 has 13 amino acids. The germline CDR1 and CDR2 sequences are SGHDT and YYEEEE. J was trimmed by 6 bases and V by 4 bases; bases with no gene match: 7. CDR3 bases: TGTGCCAGCAGCCTGGGACAGCCCCTCGAGCAGTACTTC. The encoded protein is CASSLGQPLEQYF.

This rearrangement joins TRBV5-1 to TRBJ2-3; D possibly corresponds to TRBD1 (6 bases). Germline V gene data show CDR1 as SGHRS and CDR2 as YFSETQ. The CDR3 sequence is 15 residues long. V was clipped by 3 bases and J by 4 bases, with 15 bases between them. CDR3 sequence: CASSSTGLAPDTQYF. The CDR3 bases are TGCGCCAGCAGCTCGACAGGCCTCGCACCAGATACGCAGTATTTT.

J is TRBJ1-2 and V is TRBV27, with 9 bases that match TRBD1. The CDR3 consists of 17 residues. In germline, CDR1 is MNHEY, CDR2 SMNVEV (reference sequence). V lost 6 bases to trimming and J lost 4 bases; unmatched junction nucleotides: 15. Here the CDR3 reads CASSLKPGTGLPYGYTF. The CDR3, as DNA: TGTGCCAGCAGCCTAAAGCCCGGGACAGGGCTGCCCTATGGCTACACCTTC.

The CDR3 spells CASSFLGRTDTQYF. The CDR3 nucleotides are TGTGCCAGCAGCTTTTTAGGGAGGACAGATACGCAGTATTTT. The V and J genes are TRBV11-2 and TRBJ2-3; TRBD2 might be the D (6 bases). The CDR3 is 14 residues long. Germline-derived CDR1 and CDR2 are SGHAT and FQNNGV. V was trimmed by 3 bases and J by 3 bases, leaving 10 bases between them.

The V call is TRBV5-6, the J call TRBJ2-2, with TRBD1 matching 12 bases. Per the germline V gene, CDR1 is SGHDT and CDR2 is YYEEEE. The CDR3 is made up of 17 amino acids. Losses at the gene ends were 4 bases for V and 4 bases for J; bases not matched to a gene: 8. The CDR3 nucleotides read TGTGCCAGCAGCCCCTGGGACAGGGGGCGCATCACCGGGGAGCTGTTTTTT. This gives the protein CASSPWDRGRITGELFF.

CDR3: CASSMVWGVSSYNEQFF. CDR3 DNA sequence: TGTGCCAGTAGTATGGTCTGGGGGGTTAGCTCCTACAATGAGCAGTTCTTC. The chain uses TRBV19 and TRBJ2-1, with D possibly TRBD2 on 6 matching bases. The V end lost 3 bases, the J end lost 0 bases, and 15 bases lay between the germline ends. Germline lookup yields CDR1 LNHDA and CDR2 SQIVND (reference sequence). The CDR3 has 17 amino acids.

The gene calls are TRBV30 and TRBJ2-7, with D perhaps matching TRBD2 (5 bases). The CDR3 is made up of 14 amino acids. V shed 1 base and J shed 6 bases, with 16 bases lying between them. From germline, CDR1 is GTSNPN and CDR2 SVGIG (reference sequence). The chain's CDR3 is CAWSGLLLGGEQYF. The CDR3 nucleotides read TGTGCCTGGAGTGGTTTACTGCTTGGAGGCGAGCAGTACTTC.

This chain joins TRBV23-1 and TRBJ2-3; 8 nucleotides match TRBD2. TRBV23-1 is an ORF, with its function uncertain. Trimming took 4 bases from V and 3 from J; bases not matched to a gene: 15. This CDR3 has 18 residues. The CDR3 DNA reads TGCGCCAGCAGTCTGAACGGGGGGGTGGTTCGTAAGACAGATACGCAGTATTTT. Its translation is CASSLNGGVVRKTDTQYF.

The chain links TRBV6-1 to TRBJ1-4; tentative D call: TRBD1 (5 bases). The V end was cut by 3 bases, the J end by 7 bases, with 15 bases between. The CDR3 is 15 residues long. Germline loops: CDR1 MNHNS, CDR2 SASEGT. The DNA for the CDR3 is TGTGCCAGCAGTGAGGTCGGGGGGACGAGTGAAAAACTGTTTTTT. Residues: CASSEVGGTSEKLFF.

The genes are TRBV19 and TRBJ1-1; possibly TRBD1 for D (5 bases). Germline V lookup: CDR1 LNHDA, CDR2 SQIVND (reference sequence). This CDR3 has 15 amino acids. V was shortened by 4 bases and J by 1 base, with 13 bases between the two germline ends. CDR3 sequence (DNA): TGTGCCAGTAGTAGGCGAAGCGGGGGGAACACTGAAGCTTTCTTT. Its protein is CASSRRSGGNTEAFF.

This clone was detected once. The V call is TRBV7-3, the J call TRBJ2-3, with 10 bases matching TRBD2. The J segment lost 3 bases and the V segment lost 2 bases, leaving 5 bases of the junction unmatched. Germline CDR1 reads SGHTA; CDR2 reads FQGTGA. The CDR3 length is 16 residues. CDR3 coding DNA: TGTGCCAGCAGCTTATTGAGCGGGGGGGCGACAGATACGCAGTATTTT. Its protein is CASSLLSGGATDTQYF.

The chain has TRBV19 and TRBJ2-4; 8 bases fit TRBD1. Germline V gene data show CDR1 as LNHDA and CDR2 as SQIVND (reference sequence). The V gene end was trimmed by 4 bases and the J gene end by 2 bases; junction bases not matched to a gene: 7. CDR3 length equals 16 residues. The CDR3 nucleotides are TGTGCCAGTAGTACAACTCGACAGGGGTCCAAAAACATTCAGTACTTC. It translates to CASSTTRQGSKNIQYF. Together with reference TRBV19 and TRBJ2-4, the CDR3 gives the full variable domain: DGGITQSPKYLFRKEGQNVTLSCEQNLNHDAMYWYRQDPGQGLRLIYYSQIVNDFQKGDIAEGYSVSREKKESFPLTVTSAQKNPTAFYLCASSTTRQGSKNIQYFGAGTRLSVL.

The rearrangement uses TRBV28 and TRBJ1-5; the D gene is possibly TRBD1 (6 bases). CDR1 and CDR2 from the germline V gene are MDHEN and SYDVKM. V lost 1 base and J lost 2, with 15 bases in between. There are 17 residues in the CDR3. The DNA for the CDR3 is TGTGCCAGCAGTTTATTCTTCGGGGAGGGGGGCAATCAGCCCCAGCATTTT. Residues: CASSLFFGEGGNQPQHF.

CDR3 loop: CASTRGLAGYEQYF. CDR3 bases: TGTGCCAGCACTCGGGGACTAGCGGGCTACGAGCAGTACTTC. The chain links TRBV2 to TRBJ2-7; 12 nucleotides match TRBD2. Germline V CDR1 and CDR2: SNHLY, FYNNEI. J was trimmed by 3 bases and V by 7 bases; bases with no gene match: 4. The CDR3 totals 14 residues.

The chain couples TRBV15 to TRBJ2-1; D unresolved. CDR1 is LNHNV, CDR2 YYDKDF, per germline (reference sequence). The CDR3 contains 12 residues. Trimming removed 5 bases at V and 3 bases at J, with 5 bases between. CDR3 residues: CATSAHYNEQFF. CDR3 DNA sequence: TGTGCCACCAGCGCGCACTACAATGAGCAGTTCTTC.

CDR3 DNA sequence: TGTGCCAACCCGGGCCAGGGTGGAGGCTACACCTTC. This gives the protein CANPGQGGGYTF. The chain recombines TRBV2 with TRBJ1-2; D might be TRBD1 (5 bases). The CDR3 covers 12 residues. V dropped 10 bases and J dropped 8 bases, with 17 bases sitting between them. Germline V gene data show CDR1 as SNHLY and CDR2 as FYNNEI.

The rearrangement uses TRBV2 and TRBJ1-1; D uncertain. V lost 7 bases and J lost 3, with 27 bases in between. This CDR3 comprises 18 residues. The V gene's germline CDR1 is SNHLY and CDR2 FYNNEI. The CDR3 DNA reads as TGTGCCAGCAATGAGCACGGAGACCTAAAAAAAACCGACACTGAAGCTTTCTTT. This encodes CASNEHGDLKKTDTEAFF.

In its sample, this clone was seen a few times. The V call is TRBV7-9, the J call TRBJ1-5; D not certain. V was pared by 5 bases and J by 2 bases, with 13 bases between. Germline CDR1 SEHNR, CDR2 FQNEAQ (reference sequence). The CDR3 has 15 residues. CDR3 sequence (DNA): TGTGCCAGCAGCCCCGGAGGCCAGGGCAATCAGCCCCAGCATTTT. Protein product: CASSPGGQGNQPQHF.

This chain uses TRBV5-1 with TRBJ2-1; the match to TRBD1 covers 10 bases. The germline V gene has CDR1 SGHRS and CDR2 YFSETQ. V shed 2 bases, J shed 4 bases, and the junction held 3 bases outside the gene matches. This CDR3 is 15 amino acids long. CDR3 in DNA: TGCGCCAGCAGCTTTTGGGACAGGGGATACAATGAGCAGTTCTTC. The encoded protein is CASSFWDRGYNEQFF.

The rearrangement links TRBV11-2 to TRBJ1-5, with D unresolved. The germline V gene has CDR1 SGHAT and CDR2 FQNNGV. Deletions cut 1 base from V and 2 bases from J, with 9 bases between. This CDR3 has 15 residues. CDR3 region: CASSLGHQGNQPQHF. The CDR3 DNA reads TGTGCCAGCAGCTTAGGTCACCAGGGCAATCAGCCCCAGCATTTT.